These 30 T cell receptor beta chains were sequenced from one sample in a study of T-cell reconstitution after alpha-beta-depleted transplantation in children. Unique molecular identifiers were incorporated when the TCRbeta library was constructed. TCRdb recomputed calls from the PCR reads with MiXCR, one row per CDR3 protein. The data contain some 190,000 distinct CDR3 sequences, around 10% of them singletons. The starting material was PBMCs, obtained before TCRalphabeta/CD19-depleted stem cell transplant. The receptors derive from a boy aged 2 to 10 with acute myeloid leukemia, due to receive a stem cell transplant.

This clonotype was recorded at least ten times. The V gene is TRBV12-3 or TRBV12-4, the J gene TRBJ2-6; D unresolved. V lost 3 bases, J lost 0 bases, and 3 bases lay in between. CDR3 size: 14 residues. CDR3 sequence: CASSFASGANVLTF. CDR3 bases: TGTGCCAGCAGTTTTGCCTCTGGGGCCAACGTCCTGACTTTC.

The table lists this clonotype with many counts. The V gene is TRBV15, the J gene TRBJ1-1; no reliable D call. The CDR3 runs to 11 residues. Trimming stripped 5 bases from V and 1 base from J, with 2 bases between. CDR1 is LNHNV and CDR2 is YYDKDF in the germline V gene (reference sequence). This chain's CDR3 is CATSQNTEAFF. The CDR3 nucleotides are TGTGCCACCAGCCAGAACACTGAAGCTTTCTTT.

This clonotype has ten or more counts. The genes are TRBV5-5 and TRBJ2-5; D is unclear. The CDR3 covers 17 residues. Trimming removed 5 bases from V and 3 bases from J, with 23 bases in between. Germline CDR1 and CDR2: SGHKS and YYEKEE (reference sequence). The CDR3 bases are TGTGCCAGCAGGACACGGACCGGAAAAGGTTGGAAAGAGACCCAGTACTTC. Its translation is CASRTRTGKGWKETQYF.

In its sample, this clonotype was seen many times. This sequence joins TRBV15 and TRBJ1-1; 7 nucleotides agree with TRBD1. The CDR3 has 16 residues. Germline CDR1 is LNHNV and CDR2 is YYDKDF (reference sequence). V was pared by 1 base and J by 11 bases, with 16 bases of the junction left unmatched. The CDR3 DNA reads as TGTGCCACCAGCAGAGTGGCCGGGACAGTGGGTCTCGACGCTTTCTTT. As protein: CATSRVAGTVGLDAFF.

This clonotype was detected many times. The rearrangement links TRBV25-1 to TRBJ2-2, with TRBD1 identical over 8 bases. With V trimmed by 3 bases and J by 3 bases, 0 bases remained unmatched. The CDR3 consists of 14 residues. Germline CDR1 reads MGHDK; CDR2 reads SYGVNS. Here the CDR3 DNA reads TGTGCCAGCAGTGAGGACAGGGACACCGGGGAGCTGTTTTTT. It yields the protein CASSEDRDTGELFF.

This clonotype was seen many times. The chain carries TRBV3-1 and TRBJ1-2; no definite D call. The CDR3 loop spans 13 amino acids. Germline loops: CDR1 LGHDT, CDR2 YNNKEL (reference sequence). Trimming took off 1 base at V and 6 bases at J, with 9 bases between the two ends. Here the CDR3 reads CASSQGMRHGYTF. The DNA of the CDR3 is TGTGCCAGCAGCCAAGGGATGCGACATGGCTACACCTTC.

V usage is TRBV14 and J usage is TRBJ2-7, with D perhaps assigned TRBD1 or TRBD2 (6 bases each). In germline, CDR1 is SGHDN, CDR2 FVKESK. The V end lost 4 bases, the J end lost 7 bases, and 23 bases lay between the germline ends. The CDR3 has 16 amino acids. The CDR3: CASSPNRRWGAREQYF. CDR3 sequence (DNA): TGTGCCAGCAGCCCCAATCGACGGTGGGGGGCGCGAGAGCAGTACTTC.

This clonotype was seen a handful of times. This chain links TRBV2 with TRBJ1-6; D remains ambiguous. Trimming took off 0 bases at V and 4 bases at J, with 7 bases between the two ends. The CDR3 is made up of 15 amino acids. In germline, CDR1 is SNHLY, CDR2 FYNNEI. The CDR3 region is CASSEAAIYNSPLHF. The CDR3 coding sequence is TGTGCCAGCAGTGAAGCGGCAATATATAATTCACCCCTCCACTTT. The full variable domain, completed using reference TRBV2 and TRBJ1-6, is EPEVTQTPSHQVTQMGQEVILRCVPISNHLYFYWYRQILGQKVEFLVSFYNNEISEKSEIFDDQFSVERPDGSNFTLKIRSTKLEDSAMYFCASSEAAIYNSPLHFGNGTRLTVT.

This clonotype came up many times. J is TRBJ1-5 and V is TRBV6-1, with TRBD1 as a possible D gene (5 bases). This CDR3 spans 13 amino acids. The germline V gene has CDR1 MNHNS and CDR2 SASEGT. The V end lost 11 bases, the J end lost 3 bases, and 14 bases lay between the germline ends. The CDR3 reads CAGSEDTNQPQHF. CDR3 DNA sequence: TGTGCCGGGTCTGAGGACACCAATCAGCCCCAGCATTTT.

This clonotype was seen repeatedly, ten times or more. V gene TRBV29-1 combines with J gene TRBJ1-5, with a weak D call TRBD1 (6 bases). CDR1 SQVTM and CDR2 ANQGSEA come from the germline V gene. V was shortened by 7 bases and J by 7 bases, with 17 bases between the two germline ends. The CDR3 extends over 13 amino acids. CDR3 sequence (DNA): TGCAGCGCCTCCGGGGGCCTCGGGCAGCCCCAGCATTTT. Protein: CSASGGLGQPQHF.

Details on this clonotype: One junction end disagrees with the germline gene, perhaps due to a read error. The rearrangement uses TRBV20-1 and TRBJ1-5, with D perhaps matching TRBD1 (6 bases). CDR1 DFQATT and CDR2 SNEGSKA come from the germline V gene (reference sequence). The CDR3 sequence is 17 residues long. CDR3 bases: TGCTGTGCTAGGGAACGCCCCGGCAGGGGCTTCAATCAGCCCCAGCATTTT. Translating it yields CCARERPGRGFNQPQHF.

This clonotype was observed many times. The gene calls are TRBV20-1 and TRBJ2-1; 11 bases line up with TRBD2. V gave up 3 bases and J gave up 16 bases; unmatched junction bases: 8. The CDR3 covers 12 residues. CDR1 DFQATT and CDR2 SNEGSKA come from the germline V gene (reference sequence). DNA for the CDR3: TGCAGTGCTAGTAGCGGGGGGGCGTTGGGTTTCTTC. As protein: CSASSGGALGFF.

This CDR3 reads CASSLNWGQGTEAFF. Here the CDR3 DNA reads TGTGCCAGCAGCCTGAACTGGGGACAGGGTACTGAAGCTTTCTTT. The chain is built from TRBV3-1 and TRBJ1-1; TRBD1 agrees at 9 bases. Germline trimming cut 4 bases from V and 5 bases from J; bases unmatched to any gene: 8. This CDR3 spans 15 amino acids. Looked up from germline, CDR1 is LGHDT and CDR2 is YNNKEL (reference sequence). The variable domain in full, with the rest retrieved from reference TRBV3-1 and TRBJ1-1, is DTAVSQTPKYLVTQMGNDKSIKCEQNLGHDTMYWYKQDSKKFLKIMFSYNNKELIINETVPNRFSPKSPDKAHLNLHINSLELGDSAVYFCASSLNWGQGTEAFFGQGTRLTVV.

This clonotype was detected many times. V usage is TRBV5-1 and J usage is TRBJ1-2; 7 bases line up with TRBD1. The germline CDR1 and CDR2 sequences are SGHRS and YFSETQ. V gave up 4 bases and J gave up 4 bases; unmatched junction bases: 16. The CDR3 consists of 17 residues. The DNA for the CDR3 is TGCGCCAGCAGCCTCTACCCGGCCCAAGGACAGGCCTATGGCTACACCTTC. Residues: CASSLYPAQGQAYGYTF.

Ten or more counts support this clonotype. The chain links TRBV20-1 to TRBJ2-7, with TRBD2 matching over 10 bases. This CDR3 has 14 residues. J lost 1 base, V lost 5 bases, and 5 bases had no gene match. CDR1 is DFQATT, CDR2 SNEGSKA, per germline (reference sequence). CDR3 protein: CSAASGSSSYEQYF. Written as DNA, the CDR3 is TGCAGTGCTGCTAGCGGGAGTTCTTCCTACGAGCAGTACTTC.

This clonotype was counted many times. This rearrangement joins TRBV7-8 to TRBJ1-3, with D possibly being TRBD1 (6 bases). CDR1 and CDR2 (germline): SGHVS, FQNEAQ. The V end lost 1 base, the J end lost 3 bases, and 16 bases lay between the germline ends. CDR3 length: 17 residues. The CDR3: CASSLEGYRAYGNTIYF. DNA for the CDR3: TGTGCCAGCAGCTTAGAGGGTTACAGGGCGTATGGAAACACCATATATTTT. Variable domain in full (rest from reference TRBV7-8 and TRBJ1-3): GAGVSQSPRYKVAKRGQDVALRCDPISGHVSLFWYQQALGQGPEFLTYFQNEAQLDKSGLPSDRFFAERPEGSVSTLKIQRTQQEDSAVYLCASSLEGYRAYGNTIYFGEGSWLTVV.

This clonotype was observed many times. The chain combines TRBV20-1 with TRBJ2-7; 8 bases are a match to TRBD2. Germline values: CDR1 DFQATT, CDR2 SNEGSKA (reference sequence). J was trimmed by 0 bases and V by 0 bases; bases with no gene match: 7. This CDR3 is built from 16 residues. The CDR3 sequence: CSARDSERESSYEQYF. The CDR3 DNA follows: TGCAGTGCTAGAGATTCTGAGCGGGAGAGCTCCTACGAGCAGTACTTC.

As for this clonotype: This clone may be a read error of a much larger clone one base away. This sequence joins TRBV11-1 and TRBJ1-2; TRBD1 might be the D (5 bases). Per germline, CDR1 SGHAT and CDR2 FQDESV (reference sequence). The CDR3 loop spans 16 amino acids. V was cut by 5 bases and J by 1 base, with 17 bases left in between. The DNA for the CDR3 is TGTGCCAGCAGCCAAGGGACCTACGACGGTAACTATGGCTACACCTTC. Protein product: CASSQGTYDGNYGYTF.

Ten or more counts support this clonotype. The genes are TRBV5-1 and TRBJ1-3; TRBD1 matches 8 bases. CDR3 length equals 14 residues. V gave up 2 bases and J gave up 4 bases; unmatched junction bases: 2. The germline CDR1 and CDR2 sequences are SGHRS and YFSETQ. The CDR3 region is CASSFWTGGNTIYF. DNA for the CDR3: TGCGCCAGCAGCTTTTGGACAGGGGGAAACACCATATATTTT.

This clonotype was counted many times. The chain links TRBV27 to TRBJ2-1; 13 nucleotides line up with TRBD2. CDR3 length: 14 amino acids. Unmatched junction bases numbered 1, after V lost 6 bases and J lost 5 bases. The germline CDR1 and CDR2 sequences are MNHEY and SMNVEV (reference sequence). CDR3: CASSGLAGDNEQFF. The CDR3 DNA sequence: TGTGCCAGCAGCGGACTAGCGGGAGACAATGAGCAGTTCTTC.

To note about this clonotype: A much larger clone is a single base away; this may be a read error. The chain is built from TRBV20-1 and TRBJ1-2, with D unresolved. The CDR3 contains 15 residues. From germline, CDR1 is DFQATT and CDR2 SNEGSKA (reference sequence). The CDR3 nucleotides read TGCAGTGCTAGAGATTCTGGCGGCAGGACTTATGGCCACACCTTC. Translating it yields CSARDSGGRTYGHTF.

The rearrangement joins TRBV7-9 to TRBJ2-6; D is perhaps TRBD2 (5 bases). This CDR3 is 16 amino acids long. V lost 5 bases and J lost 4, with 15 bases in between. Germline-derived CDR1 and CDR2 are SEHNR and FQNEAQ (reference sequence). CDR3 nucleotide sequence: TGTGCCAGCAGCGCCGCCCCCGGGGTGGGGGCCAACGTCCTGACTTTC. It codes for CASSAAPGVGANVLTF.

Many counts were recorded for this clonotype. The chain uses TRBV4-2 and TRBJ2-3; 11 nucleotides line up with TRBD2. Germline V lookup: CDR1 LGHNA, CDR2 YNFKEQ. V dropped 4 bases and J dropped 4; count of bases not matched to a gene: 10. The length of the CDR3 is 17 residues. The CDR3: CASSLVSGTSGSDTQYF. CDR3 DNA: TGTGCCAGCAGCCTCGTATCCGGGACTAGCGGTTCAGATACGCAGTATTTT.

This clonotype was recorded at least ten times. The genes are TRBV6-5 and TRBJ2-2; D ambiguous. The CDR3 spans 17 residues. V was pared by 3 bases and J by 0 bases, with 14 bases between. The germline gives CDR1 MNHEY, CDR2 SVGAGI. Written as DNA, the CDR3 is TGTGCCAGCAGTTATGGAGCCCGAGGTTCGAACACCGGGGAGCTGTTTTTT. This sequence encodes CASSYGARGSNTGELFF.

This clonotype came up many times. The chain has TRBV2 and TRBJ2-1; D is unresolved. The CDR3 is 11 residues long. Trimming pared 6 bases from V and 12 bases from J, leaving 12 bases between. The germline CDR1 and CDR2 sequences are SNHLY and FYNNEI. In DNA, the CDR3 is TGTGCCAGCAGACTACCAACCGGGCAGTTCTTC. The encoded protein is CASRLPTGQFF.

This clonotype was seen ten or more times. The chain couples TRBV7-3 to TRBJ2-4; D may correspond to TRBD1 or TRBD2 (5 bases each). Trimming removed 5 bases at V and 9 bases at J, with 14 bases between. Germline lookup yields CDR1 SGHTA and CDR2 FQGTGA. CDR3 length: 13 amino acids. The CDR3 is CASSPLPGTIQYF. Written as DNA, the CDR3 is TGTGCCAGCAGCCCCCTCCCAGGGACCATTCAGTACTTC.

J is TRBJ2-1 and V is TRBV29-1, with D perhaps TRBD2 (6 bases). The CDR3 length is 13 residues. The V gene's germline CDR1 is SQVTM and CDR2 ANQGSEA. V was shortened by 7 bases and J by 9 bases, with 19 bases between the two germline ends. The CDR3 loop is CSASGARGGEQFF. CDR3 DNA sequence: TGCAGCGCCTCAGGCGCCCGGGGAGGTGAGCAGTTCTTC.

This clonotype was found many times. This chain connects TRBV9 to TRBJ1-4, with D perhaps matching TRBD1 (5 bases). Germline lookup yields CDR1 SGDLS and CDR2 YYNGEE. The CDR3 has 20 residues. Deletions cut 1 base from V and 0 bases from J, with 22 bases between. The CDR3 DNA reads TGTGCCAGCAGCGTATCCCGCGGGACCCCTGGCCGTCCAACTAATGAAAAACTGTTTTTT. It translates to CASSVSRGTPGRPTNEKLFF.

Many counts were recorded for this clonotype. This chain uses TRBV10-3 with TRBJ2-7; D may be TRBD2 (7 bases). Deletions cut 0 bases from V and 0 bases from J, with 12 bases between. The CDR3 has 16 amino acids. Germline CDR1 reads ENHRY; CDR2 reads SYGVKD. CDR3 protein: CAISESGGGPSYEQYF. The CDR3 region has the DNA TGTGCCATCAGTGAGTCAGGGGGGGGACCCTCCTACGAGCAGTACTTC.

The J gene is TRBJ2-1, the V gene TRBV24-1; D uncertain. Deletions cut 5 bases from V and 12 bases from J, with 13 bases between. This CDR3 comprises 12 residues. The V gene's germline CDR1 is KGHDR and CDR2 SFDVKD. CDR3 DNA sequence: TGTGCCACCAGTGTCCCGCCTGTAGTGCAGTTCTTC. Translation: CATSVPPVVQFF.